The next 24 T cell receptor beta chains were all read from a single sample in a study of shared clonotypes between healthy human individuals. TCRdb's copy holds only in-frame clones and misses some; the assay was immunoSEQ multiplex PCR. The sample has under 650,000 clones; about 95% are singletons. Sequencing used naive CD4+ T cells sorted from blood. Subset here: CD45RA+ positively selected. The receptors were gathered from a woman younger than 45 in good health.

For the CDR3, the DNA is TGCGCCAGCAGCCAACCAGGAGGCTACACCTTC. Residues: CASSQPGGYTF. The chain has TRBV4-3 and TRBJ1-2; D remains ambiguous. Deletions cut 2 bases from V and 8 bases from J, with 6 bases between. CDR1 and CDR2 from the germline V gene are LGHNA and YSLEER. This CDR3 is 11 amino acids long.

V usage is TRBV7-2 and J usage is TRBJ2-1, with D possibly matching TRBD2 (5 bases). The CDR3 sequence is 14 residues long. Trimming removed 5 bases from V and 7 bases from J, with 15 bases in between. CDR1 is SGHTA and CDR2 is FQGNSA in the germline V gene. The CDR3 region is CASSGEILRNEQFF. The CDR3, as DNA: TGTGCCAGCAGCGGGGAGATTCTGCGGAATGAGCAGTTCTTC.

The chain joins TRBV28 to TRBJ2-2, with 7 bases matching TRBD2. This CDR3 spans 14 amino acids. V lost 5 bases and J lost 4; bases outside the gene matches: 4. Germline CDR1 reads MDHEN; CDR2 reads SYDVKM. CDR3 in DNA: TGTGCCAGCAGTGGAATAGCGGGCACCGGGGAGCTGTTTTTT. Translation gives CASSGIAGTGELFF.

The chain combines TRBV10-3 with TRBJ2-7; D is undetermined. Germline lookup yields CDR1 ENHRY and CDR2 SYGVKD. Between the trimmed V and J ends, which lost 4 bases and 7 bases, there was a span of 14 bases. CDR3 length: 13 amino acids. This CDR3 is CAISGMPYEEQYF. The CDR3 nucleotides read TGTGCCATCAGTGGGATGCCATATGAAGAGCAGTACTTC.

This rearrangement joins TRBV28 to TRBJ2-4; 11 bases agree with TRBD2. This CDR3 has 21 amino acids. Germline lookup yields CDR1 MDHEN and CDR2 SYDVKM. The V gene end was trimmed by 3 bases and the J gene end by 1 base; junction bases not matched to a gene: 17. DNA for the CDR3: TGTGCCAGCAGTTTTATCCGGTTATTAGCGGGAGGGAGCTTGGCCAAAAACATTCAGTACTTC. Its protein product is CASSFIRLLAGGSLAKNIQYF.

The V call is TRBV6-5, the J call TRBJ2-5, with 7 bases identical to TRBD1. The J call may be faulty, since TRBJ2-7 better matches the DNA end. CDR3 length: 14 residues. Germline CDR1 and CDR2: MNHEY and SVGAGI. In DNA, the CDR3 is TGTGCCAGCAGTTTGAGGGACAGATACTACGAGCAGTACTTC. Amino acids: CASSLRDRYYEQYF.

V gene TRBV5-4 combines with J gene TRBJ2-7; tentatively, D is TRBD2 (6 bases). This CDR3 region has 16 residues. The germline CDR1 and CDR2 sequences are SGHNT and YYREEE (reference sequence). V was shortened by 4 bases and J by 7 bases, with 24 bases between the two germline ends. The CDR3 region has the DNA TGTGCCAGCAGCCTTAACCCCATGGATAGCGGCAAAGAGCAGTACTTC. It codes for CASSLNPMDSGKEQYF.

This chain uses TRBV11-2 with TRBJ2-1, with 9 bases that match TRBD2. Trimming removed 5 bases from V and 5 bases from J; junction bases left unmatched: 10. This CDR3 is 16 amino acids long. The germline V gene has CDR1 SGHAT and CDR2 FQNNGV. The CDR3 sequence: CASSPLSGRLNNEQFF. The CDR3 DNA reads as TGTGCCAGCAGCCCCCTTAGCGGGAGATTGAACAATGAGCAGTTCTTC.

The J gene is TRBJ2-3, the V gene TRBV28; D gene uncertain. Looked up from germline, CDR1 is MDHEN and CDR2 is SYDVKM. V dropped 5 bases and J dropped 7 bases, with 22 bases sitting between them. The CDR3 is made up of 16 amino acids. The CDR3 bases are TGTGCCAGCAGTATTGGTTTGACTCTTAAATCAAATACGCAGTATTTT. Translated, it gives CASSIGLTLKSNTQYF.

The V and J genes are TRBV6-1 and TRBJ1-2; D ambiguous. Per germline, CDR1 MNHNS and CDR2 SASEGT. V was shortened by 2 bases and J by 3 bases, with 7 bases between the two germline ends. This CDR3 region has 13 residues. The CDR3 nucleotides are TGTGCCAGCAGTGAAATGGCGGACTATGGCTACACCTTC. Protein sequence: CASSEMADYGYTF.

CDR3 residues: CASSFRGAKYEQYF. The CDR3 DNA follows: TGTGCCAGCAGCTTCAGGGGCGCCAAGTACGAGCAGTACTTC. The V call is TRBV7-9, the J call TRBJ2-7; D perhaps matches TRBD1 (6 bases). CDR1 and CDR2 from the germline V gene are SEHNR and FQNEAQ (reference sequence). The CDR3 sequence is 14 residues long. The V end was cut by 3 bases, the J end by 4 bases, with 13 bases between.

This clone was seen only once. This sequence joins TRBV18 and TRBJ2-7; a weak D match, TRBD1 (6 bases). The CDR3 extends over 13 amino acids. Germline V gene data show CDR1 as KGHSH and CDR2 as LQKENI. Trimming pared 3 bases from V and 3 bases from J, leaving 9 bases between. The CDR3 region is CASSPSRGYEQYF. The CDR3 DNA reads TGTGCCAGCTCACCCTCCAGGGGCTACGAGCAGTACTTC. The full variable domain, completed using reference TRBV18 and TRBJ2-7, is NAGVMQNPRHLVRRRGQEARLRCSPMKGHSHVYWYRQLPEEGLKFMVYLQKENIIDESGMPKERFSAEFPKEGPSILRIQQVVRGDSAAYFCASSPSRGYEQYFGPGTRLTVT.

V is TRBV5-6 and J is TRBJ1-2; D is ambiguous. Germline CDR1 is SGHDT and CDR2 is YYEEEE. V lost 1 base to trimming and J lost 3 bases, with 13 bases between them. CDR3 length: 15 amino acids. In DNA, the CDR3 is TGTGCCAGCAGCTTGATAGACCGAAACCACTATGGCTACACCTTC. This gives the protein CASSLIDRNHYGYTF.

The chain recombines TRBV30 with TRBJ2-1; 9 nucleotides match TRBD1. The germline V gene has CDR1 GTSNPN and CDR2 SVGIG (reference sequence). The V segment lost 4 bases and the J segment 2 bases; nucleotides outside the gene matches: 6. The CDR3 is 15 residues long. The DNA for the CDR3 is TGTGCCTGGATGGGACAGGGTAGGCCCTACAATGAGCAGTTCTTC. Translated: CAWMGQGRPYNEQFF. The entire variable domain, with the rest obtained from reference TRBV30 and TRBJ2-1, is as follows: SQTIHQWPATLVQPVGSPLSLECTVEGTSNPNLYWYRQAAGRGLQLLFYSVGIGQISSEVPQNLSASRPQDRQFILSSKKLLLSDSGFYLCAWMGQGRPYNEQFFGPGTRLTVL.

The CDR3 loop reads CASSLGRGGPSYEQYF. Here the CDR3 DNA reads TGTGCCAGCAGCTTAGGCCGCGGCGGTCCCTCCTACGAGCAGTACTTC. The chain joins TRBV11-2 to TRBJ2-5, with D unresolved. TRBJ2-7 matches the DNA end more closely, so the J call is doubtful. CDR1 is SGHAT and CDR2 is FQNNGV in the germline V gene. The CDR3 loop spans 16 amino acids.

The chain has TRBV5-1 and TRBJ2-3; D unclear. Trimming left V 2 bases short and J 0 bases short, with 13 bases between. Germline V gives CDR1 SGHRS, CDR2 YFSETQ. The CDR3 is 16 residues long. This chain's CDR3 is CASSLGAEFSTDTQYF. CDR3 DNA: TGCGCCAGCAGCTTAGGTGCGGAATTCAGCACAGATACGCAGTATTTT.

The V and J genes are TRBV7-2 and TRBJ2-7; possibly TRBD2 for D (6 bases). Germline-derived CDR1 and CDR2 are SGHTA and FQGNSA. The length of the CDR3 is 16 residues. Trimming cost V 2 bases and J 2 bases, with 16 bases left between them. The DNA of the CDR3 is TGTGCCAGCAGCTTAAATTTTTACGGGGGTGCCTACGAGCAGTACTTC. Translating it yields CASSLNFYGGAYEQYF.

This chain links TRBV28 with TRBJ2-3; D gene uncertain. This CDR3 has 17 amino acids. Germline CDR1 is MDHEN and CDR2 is SYDVKM. V lost 1 base to trimming and J lost 3 bases, with 17 bases between them. The CDR3 DNA reads TGTGCCAGCAGTTTATATCCCCCCCATGATAAGACAGATACGCAGTATTTT. This codes for CASSLYPPHDKTDTQYF. The variable domain in full, with the rest retrieved from reference TRBV28 and TRBJ2-3, is DVKVTQSSRYLVKRTGEKVFLECVQDMDHENMFWYRQDPGLGLRLIYFSYDVKMKEKGDIPEGYSVSREKKERFSLILESASTNQTSMYLCASSLYPPHDKTDTQYFGPGTRLTVL.

This clone has just one count. The chain recombines TRBV4-1 with TRBJ1-1; D is unresolved. The germline gives CDR1 MGHRA, CDR2 YSYEKL. The V and J ends lost 0 bases and 2 bases respectively, with 7 bases between them. The CDR3 extends over 14 amino acids. CDR3 in DNA: TGCGCCAGCAGCCAAGATTTCACTAACACTGAAGCTTTCTTT. Translated: CASSQDFTNTEAFF.

This sequence joins TRBV28 and TRBJ1-1; the D gene is possibly TRBD1 (5 bases). This CDR3 is 15 amino acids long. From germline, CDR1 is MDHEN and CDR2 SYDVKM. The germline V and J ends were trimmed by 6 bases and 3 bases, with 17 bases remaining between them. CDR3 in DNA: TGTGCCAGCAGGGAGGGTTGGGGCTTGGACACTGAAGCTTTCTTT. Translating gives CASREGWGLDTEAFF.

The genes are TRBV27 and TRBJ1-4, with 8 bases that match TRBD1. CDR1 is MNHEY, CDR2 SMNVEV, per germline (reference sequence). The CDR3 loop spans 18 amino acids. The J segment lost 6 bases and the V segment lost 5 bases, leaving 17 bases of the junction unmatched. The CDR3 protein is CASSARTGGNRDDEKLFF. CDR3 DNA: TGTGCCAGCAGTGCAAGAACAGGGGGGAATAGAGATGATGAAAAACTGTTTTTT.

This clone was seen only once. V is TRBV5-1 and J is TRBJ2-1, with D tentatively TRBD2 (5 bases). V was clipped by 3 bases and J by 2 bases, with 9 bases between them. CDR3 length: 14 amino acids. Germline V gene lookup returns CDR1 SGHRS and CDR2 YFSETQ. CDR3 amino acids: CASSSDGTYNEQFF. CDR3 DNA: TGCGCCAGCAGCTCGGACGGGACCTACAATGAGCAGTTCTTC.

The chain uses TRBV5-1 and TRBJ2-7; TRBD2 matches at 7 bases. CDR3 length: 13 residues. The V and J ends lost 0 bases and 5 bases, in that order; junction bases with no gene match: 2. CDR1 and CDR2 from the germline V gene are SGHRS and YFSETQ. CDR3 sequence (DNA): TGCGCCAGCAGCTTGGACGGGAGGAACGAGCAGTACTTC. This encodes CASSLDGRNEQYF.

A few counts support this clone. This sequence joins TRBV6-5 and TRBJ2-3, with D possibly being TRBD2 (6 bases). The CDR3 is 15 amino acids. V was cut by 2 bases and J by 0 bases, with 9 bases left in between. The germline V gene has CDR1 MNHEY and CDR2 SVGAGI. The CDR3: CASSYEGTSTDTQYF. The DNA for the CDR3 is TGTGCCAGCAGTTACGAGGGGACTAGCACAGATACGCAGTATTTT.